A selection of T cell receptor beta chains follows, all from one sample in a study of post-analysis software for immune sequencing data. Via MiXCR, TCRdb re-called the PCR reads, giving one row per CDR3 protein. The data contain some 500,000 distinct CDR3 sequences, nearly 45% of them seen just once; the ten biggest clones take up roughly an eighth. Input material: blood. The receptors shown here come from a girl between 5 and 17 years old with multiple sclerosis. The conserved cysteine and the conserved F or W are not part of the CDR3 here.

J gene: TRBJ2-1; V gene: TRBV2; CDR3 protein: ATHTGEGKQF
J gene: TRBJ2-7; V gene: TRBV27; CDR3 protein: ASSPLGLAGTYEQY
J gene: TRBJ2-1; V gene: TRBV11-3; CDR3 protein: ASSQGLGSYNEQF
J gene: TRBJ1-1; V gene: TRBV18; CDR3 protein: ASSPPPSQNTEAF
J gene: TRBJ2-7; V gene: TRBV20-1; CDR3 protein: SASVASGMYEQY
J gene: TRBJ1-2; V gene: TRBV12-3/TRBV12-4; CDR3 protein: ASSPSTGAGYT
J gene: TRBJ2-5; V gene: TRBV7-3; CDR3 protein: ASSSDGWQETQY
J gene: TRBJ2-1; V gene: TRBV7-9; CDR3 protein: ASSWDNNEQF
J gene: TRBJ1-1; V gene: TRBV28; CDR3 protein: ASSLQGGGGTEAF
J gene: TRBJ2-1; V gene: TRBV10-3; CDR3 protein: AINTGTSGRAAYNEQF
J gene: TRBJ1-1; V gene: TRBV12-5; CDR3 protein: ASGFHTLPGRGGNTEVF
J gene: TRBJ2-3; V gene: TRBV20-1; CDR3 protein: SAGGSSGVSTDTQY
J gene: TRBJ2-6; V gene: TRBV4-1; CDR3 protein: ASSRPSHRGQAGANVLT
J gene: TRBJ2-1; V gene: TRBV4-1; CDR3 protein: ASSPGMAGGPYNEQF
J gene: TRBJ2-2; V gene: TRBV6-6; CDR3 protein: ASTTMLDRELF
J gene: TRBJ2-7; V gene: TRBV2; CDR3 protein: ASISLRFGLALYEQY
J gene: TRBJ1-5; V gene: TRBV28; CDR3 protein: GTRTSNQPQH
J gene: TRBJ1-2; V gene: TRBV7-9; CDR3 protein: ASSLAGGAYGYT
J gene: TRBJ2-2; V gene: TRBV29-1; CDR3 protein: SVVGLAGDLGGELF
J gene: TRBJ1-4; V gene: TRBV7-2; CDR3 protein: ASSAHPNEKLF
J gene: TRBJ2-1; V gene: TRBV5-5; CDR3 protein: ASSYLAGGNEQF
J gene: TRBJ2-1; V gene: TRBV7-8; CDR3 protein: ASSPRRLAGFDEQF
J gene: TRBJ2-7; V gene: TRBV4-1; CDR3 protein: ASSQDRTGVAYEQY
J gene: TRBJ2-7; V gene: TRBV7-2; CDR3 protein: ASNWGRRSSYEQY
J gene: TRBJ2-1; V gene: TRBV28; CDR3 protein: ASSPRLAPYNEQF
J gene: TRBJ2-7; V gene: TRBV20-1; CDR3 protein: SAIVAGGYEQY
J gene: TRBJ2-1; V gene: TRBV5-6; CDR3 protein: ASSPHDNEQF
J gene: TRBJ1-2; V gene: TRBV20-1; CDR3 protein: SASDDNYGYT
J gene: TRBJ2-3; V gene: TRBV9; CDR3 protein: ASSVGAASSTDTQY